This T cell receptor (beta chain) was obtained from a study of T cell responses to AZD1222 COVID-19 vaccine. Study conclusions and caveats: After two AZD1222 doses, spike-specific TCR breadth and depth rose versus day 0.

As to this clone: Its antigen is still unknown.

Sequencing used immunoSEQ multiplex PCR; TCRdb keeps in-frame clones, though not all of them. The sample shows about 150,000 clones, 88% of them seen only once. This material consisted of peripheral blood, taken on day 0 of AZD1222 vaccination. This clonotype was sampled from an adult in good health.

CDR3 sequence: CASAPGYSSYEQYF. CDR3 nucleotides: TGTGCCAGCGCCCCAGGATATAGCTCCTACGAGCAGTACTTC. The chain uses TRBV7-8 and TRBJ2-7; D gene ambiguous. Looked up from germline, CDR1 is SGHVS and CDR2 is FQNEAQ. The CDR3 spans 14 residues. With 8 bases removed from V and 0 bases from J, the gap between germline ends came to 14 bases.